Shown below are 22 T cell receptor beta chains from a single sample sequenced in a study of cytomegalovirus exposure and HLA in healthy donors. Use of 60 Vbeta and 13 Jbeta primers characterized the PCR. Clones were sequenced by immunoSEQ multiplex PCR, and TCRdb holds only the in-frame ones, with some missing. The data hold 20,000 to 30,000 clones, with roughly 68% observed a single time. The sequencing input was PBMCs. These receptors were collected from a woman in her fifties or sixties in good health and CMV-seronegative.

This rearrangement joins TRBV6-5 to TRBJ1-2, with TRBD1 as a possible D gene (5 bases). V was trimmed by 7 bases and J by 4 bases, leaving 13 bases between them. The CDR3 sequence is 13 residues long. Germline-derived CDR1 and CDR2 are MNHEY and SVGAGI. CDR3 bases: TGTGCCAGCAAAAGGGGCTCCGGCTATGGCTACACCTTC. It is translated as CASKRGSGYGYTF.

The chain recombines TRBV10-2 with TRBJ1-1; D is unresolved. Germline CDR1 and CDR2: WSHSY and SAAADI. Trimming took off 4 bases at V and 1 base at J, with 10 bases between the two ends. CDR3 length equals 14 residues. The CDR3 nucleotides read TGCGCCAGCAGTGGGGCGGGCTCGAACACTGAAGCTTTCTTT. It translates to CASSGAGSNTEAFF.

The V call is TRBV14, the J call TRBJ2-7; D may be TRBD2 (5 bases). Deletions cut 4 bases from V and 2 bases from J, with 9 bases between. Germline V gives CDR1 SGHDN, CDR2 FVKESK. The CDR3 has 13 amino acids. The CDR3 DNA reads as TGTGCCAGCAGCCTGGCGGGCCCCTACGAGCAGTACTTC. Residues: CASSLAGPYEQYF.

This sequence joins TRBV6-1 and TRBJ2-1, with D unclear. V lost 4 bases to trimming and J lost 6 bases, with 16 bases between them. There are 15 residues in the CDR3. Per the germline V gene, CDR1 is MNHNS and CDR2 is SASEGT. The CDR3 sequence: CASSVVHSGVNEQFF. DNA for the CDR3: TGTGCCAGCAGTGTCGTCCATTCAGGCGTCAATGAGCAGTTCTTC.

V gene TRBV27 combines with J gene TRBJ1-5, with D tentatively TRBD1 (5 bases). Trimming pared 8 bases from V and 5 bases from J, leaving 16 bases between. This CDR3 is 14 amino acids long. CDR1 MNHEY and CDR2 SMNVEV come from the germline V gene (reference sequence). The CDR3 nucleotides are TGTGCCAGCCGAACCTCAGGGCGCTATCAGCCCCAGCATTTT. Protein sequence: CASRTSGRYQPQHF.

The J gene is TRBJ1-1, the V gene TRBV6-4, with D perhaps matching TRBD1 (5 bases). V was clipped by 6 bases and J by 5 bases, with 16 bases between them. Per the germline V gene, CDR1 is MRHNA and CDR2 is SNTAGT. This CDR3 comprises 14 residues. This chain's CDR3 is CASRGDSRATEAFF. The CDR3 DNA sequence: TGTGCCAGCAGGGGGGACTCCCGAGCGACTGAAGCTTTCTTT.

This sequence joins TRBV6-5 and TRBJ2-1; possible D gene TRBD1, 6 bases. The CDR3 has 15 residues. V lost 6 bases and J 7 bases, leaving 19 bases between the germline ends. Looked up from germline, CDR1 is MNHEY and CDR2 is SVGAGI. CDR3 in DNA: TGTGCCAGCAGGTCCCGTGGGGGCGTTGGAAATGAGCAGTTCTTC. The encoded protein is CASRSRGGVGNEQFF.

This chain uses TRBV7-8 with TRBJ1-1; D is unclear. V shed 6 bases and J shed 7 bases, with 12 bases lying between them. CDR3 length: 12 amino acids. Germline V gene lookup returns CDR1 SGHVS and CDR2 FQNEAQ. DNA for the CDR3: TGTGCCAGCAGTCCACTTAGTGGTGAAGCTTTCTTT. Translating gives CASSPLSGEAFF.

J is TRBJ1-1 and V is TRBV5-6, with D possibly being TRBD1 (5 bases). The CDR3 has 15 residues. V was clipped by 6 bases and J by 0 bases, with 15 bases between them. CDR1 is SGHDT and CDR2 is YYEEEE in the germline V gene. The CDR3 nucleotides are TGTGCCAGCACCTTTGAAGACAGATTGAACACTGAAGCTTTCTTT. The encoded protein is CASTFEDRLNTEAFF.

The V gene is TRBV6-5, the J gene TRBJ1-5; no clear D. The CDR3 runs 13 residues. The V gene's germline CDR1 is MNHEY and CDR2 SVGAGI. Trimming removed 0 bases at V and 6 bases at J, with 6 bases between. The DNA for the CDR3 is TGTGCCAGCAGTTACTCCATCGGTCAGCCCCAGCATTTT. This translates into CASSYSIGQPQHF.

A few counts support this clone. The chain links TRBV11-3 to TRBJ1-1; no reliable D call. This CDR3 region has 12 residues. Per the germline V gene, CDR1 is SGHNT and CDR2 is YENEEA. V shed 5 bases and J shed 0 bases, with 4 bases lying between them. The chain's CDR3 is CASSRLNTEAFF. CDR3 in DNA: TGTGCCAGCAGCCGTTTGAACACTGAAGCTTTCTTT.

CDR3 nucleotide sequence: TGTGCCAGCTCACCGACTGCCCCTGAGGAAAAACTGTTTTTT. Amino acids: CASSPTAPEEKLFF. V and J are TRBV18 and TRBJ1-4; D is undetermined. Per germline, CDR1 KGHSH and CDR2 LQKENI. The CDR3 consists of 14 residues. Trimming removed 3 bases from V and 8 bases from J, with 13 bases in between.

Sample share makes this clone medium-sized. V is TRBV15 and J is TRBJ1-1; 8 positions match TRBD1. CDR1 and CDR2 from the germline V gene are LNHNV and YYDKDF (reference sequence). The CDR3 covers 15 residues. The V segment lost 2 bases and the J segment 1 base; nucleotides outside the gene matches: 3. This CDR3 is CATSRSGTGNTEAFF. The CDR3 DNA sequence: TGTGCCACCAGCAGATCCGGGACAGGGAACACTGAAGCTTTCTTT. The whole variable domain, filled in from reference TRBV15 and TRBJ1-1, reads DAMVIQNPRYQVTQFGKPVTLSCSQTLNHNVMYWYQQKSSQAPKLLFHYYDKDFNNEADTPDNFQSRRPNTSFCFLDIRSPGLGDTAMYLCATSRSGTGNTEAFFGQGTRLTVV.

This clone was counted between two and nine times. In DNA, the CDR3 is TGCGCCAGCAGCCGACTAGCGGGAGAGGTTGAGCAGTTCTTC. It is translated as CASSRLAGEVEQFF. The chain has TRBV5-1 and TRBJ2-1; 12 bases are shared with TRBD2. Looked up from germline, CDR1 is SGHRS and CDR2 is YFSETQ. This CDR3 comprises 14 residues. The J segment lost 9 bases and the V segment lost 4 bases, leaving 5 bases of the junction unmatched.

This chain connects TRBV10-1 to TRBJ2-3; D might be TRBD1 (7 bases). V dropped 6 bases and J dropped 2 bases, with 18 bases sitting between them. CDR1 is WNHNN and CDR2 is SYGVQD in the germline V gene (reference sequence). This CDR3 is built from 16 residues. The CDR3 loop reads CASRARGAGTTDTQYF. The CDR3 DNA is TGCGCCAGCAGGGCCAGGGGGGCGGGAACCACAGATACGCAGTATTTT.

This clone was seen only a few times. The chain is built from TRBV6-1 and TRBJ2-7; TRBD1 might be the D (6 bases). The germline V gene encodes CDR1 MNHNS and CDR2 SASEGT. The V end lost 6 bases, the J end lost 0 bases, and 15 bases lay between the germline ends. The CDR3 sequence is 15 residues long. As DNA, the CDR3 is TGTGCCAGCAGCACGGACAGCTTCGTCTCCTACGAGCAGTACTTC. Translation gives CASSTDSFVSYEQYF.

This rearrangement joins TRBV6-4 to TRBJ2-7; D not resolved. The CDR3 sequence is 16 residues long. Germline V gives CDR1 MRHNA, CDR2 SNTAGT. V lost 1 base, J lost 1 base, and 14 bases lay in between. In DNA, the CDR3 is TGTGCCAGCAGTGACTTTACAGCCGAATTATCCTACGAGCAGTACTTC. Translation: CASSDFTAELSYEQYF.

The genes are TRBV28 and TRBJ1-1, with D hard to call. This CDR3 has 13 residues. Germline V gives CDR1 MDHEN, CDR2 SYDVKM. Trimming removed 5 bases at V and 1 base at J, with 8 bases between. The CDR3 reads CASSPHGNTEAFF. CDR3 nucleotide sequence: TGTGCCAGCAGTCCCCACGGGAACACTGAAGCTTTCTTT. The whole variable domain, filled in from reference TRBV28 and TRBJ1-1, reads DVKVTQSSRYLVKRTGEKVFLECVQDMDHENMFWYRQDPGLGLRLIYFSYDVKMKEKGDIPEGYSVSREKKERFSLILESASTNQTSMYLCASSPHGNTEAFFGQGTRLTVV.

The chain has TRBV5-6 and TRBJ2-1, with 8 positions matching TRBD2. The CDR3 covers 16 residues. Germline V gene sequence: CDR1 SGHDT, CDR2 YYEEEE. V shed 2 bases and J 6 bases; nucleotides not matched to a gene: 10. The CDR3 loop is CASSFETGRALNEQFF. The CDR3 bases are TGTGCCAGCAGCTTTGAAACCGGGAGGGCCCTCAATGAGCAGTTCTTC.

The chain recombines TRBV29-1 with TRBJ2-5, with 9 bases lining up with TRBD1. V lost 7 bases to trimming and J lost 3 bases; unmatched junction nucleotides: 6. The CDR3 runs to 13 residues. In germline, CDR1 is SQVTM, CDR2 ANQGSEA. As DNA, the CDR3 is TGCAGCGGGTGGGACAGGGCCAAAGAGACCCAGTACTTC. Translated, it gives CSGWDRAKETQYF. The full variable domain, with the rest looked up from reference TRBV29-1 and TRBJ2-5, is SAVISQKPSRDICQRGTSLTIQCQVDSQVTMMFWYRQQPGQSLTLIATANQGSEATYESGFVIDKFPISRPNLTFSTLTVSNMSPEDSSIYLCSGWDRAKETQYFGPGTRLLVL.

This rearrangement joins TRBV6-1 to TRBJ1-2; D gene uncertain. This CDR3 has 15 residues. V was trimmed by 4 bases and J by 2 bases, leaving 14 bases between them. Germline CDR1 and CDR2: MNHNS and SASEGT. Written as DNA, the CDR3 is TGTGCCAGCAGTGTCGACACATCCCCCAACTATGGCTACACCTTC. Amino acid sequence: CASSVDTSPNYGYTF.

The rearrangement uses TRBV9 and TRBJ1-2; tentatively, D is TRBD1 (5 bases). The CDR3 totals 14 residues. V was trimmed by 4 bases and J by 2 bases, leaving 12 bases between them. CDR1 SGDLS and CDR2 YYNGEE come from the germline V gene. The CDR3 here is CASSILGQNYGYTF. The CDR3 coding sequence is TGTGCCAGCAGCATCTTGGGGCAGAACTATGGCTACACCTTC.